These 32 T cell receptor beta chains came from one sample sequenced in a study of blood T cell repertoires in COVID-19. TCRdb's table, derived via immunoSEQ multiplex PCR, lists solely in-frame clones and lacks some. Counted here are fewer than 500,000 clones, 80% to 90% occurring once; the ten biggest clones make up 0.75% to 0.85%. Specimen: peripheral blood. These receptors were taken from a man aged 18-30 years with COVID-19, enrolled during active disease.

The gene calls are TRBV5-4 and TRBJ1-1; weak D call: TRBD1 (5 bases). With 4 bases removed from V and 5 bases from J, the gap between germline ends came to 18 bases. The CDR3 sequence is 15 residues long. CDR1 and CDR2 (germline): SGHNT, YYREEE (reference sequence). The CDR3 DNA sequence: TGTGCCAGCAGCCAAGACAGTCCCCTAGGAACTGAAGCTTTCTTT. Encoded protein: CASSQDSPLGTEAFF.

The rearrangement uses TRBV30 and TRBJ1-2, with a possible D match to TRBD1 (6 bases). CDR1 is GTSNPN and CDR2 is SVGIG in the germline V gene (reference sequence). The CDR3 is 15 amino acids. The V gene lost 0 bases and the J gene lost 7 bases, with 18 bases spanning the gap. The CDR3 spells CAWSVHSAGETGYTF. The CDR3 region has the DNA TGTGCCTGGAGTGTACATTCGGCAGGGGAGACTGGCTACACCTTC.

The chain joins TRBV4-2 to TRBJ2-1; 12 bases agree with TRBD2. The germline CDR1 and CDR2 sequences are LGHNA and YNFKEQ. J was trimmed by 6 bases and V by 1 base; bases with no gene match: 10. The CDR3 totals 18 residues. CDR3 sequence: CASSQGGLAGLGINEQFF. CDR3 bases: TGTGCCAGCAGCCAAGGGGGACTAGCGGGCCTCGGGATCAATGAGCAGTTCTTC.

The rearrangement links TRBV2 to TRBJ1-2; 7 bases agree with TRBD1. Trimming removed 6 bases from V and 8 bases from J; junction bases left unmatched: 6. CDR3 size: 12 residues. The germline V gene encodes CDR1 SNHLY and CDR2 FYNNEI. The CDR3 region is CASRGTEVGYTF. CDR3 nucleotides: TGTGCCAGCAGGGGGACAGAGGTGGGCTACACCTTC.

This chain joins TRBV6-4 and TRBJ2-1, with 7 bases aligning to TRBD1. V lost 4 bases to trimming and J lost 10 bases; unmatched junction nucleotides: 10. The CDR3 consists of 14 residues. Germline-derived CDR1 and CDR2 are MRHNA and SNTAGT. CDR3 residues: CASSGDRGIGEQFF. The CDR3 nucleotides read TGTGCCAGCAGTGGGGACAGAGGGATAGGGGAGCAGTTCTTC.

The DNA of the CDR3 is TGTGCCAGTTCTACAGGGAAGGGAACTAATGAAAAACTGTTTTTT. Translating it yields CASSTGKGTNEKLFF. This chain uses TRBV13 with TRBJ1-4; weak D call: TRBD1 (6 bases). V was cut by 9 bases and J by 1 base, with 15 bases left in between. The CDR3 runs to 15 residues. Germline lookup yields CDR1 PRHDT and CDR2 FYEKMQ (reference sequence).

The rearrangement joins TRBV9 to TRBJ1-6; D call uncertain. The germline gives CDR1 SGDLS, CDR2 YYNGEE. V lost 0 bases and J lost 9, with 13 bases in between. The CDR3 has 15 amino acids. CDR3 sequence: CASSVGSGWGSPLHF. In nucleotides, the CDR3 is TGTGCCAGCAGCGTAGGGAGCGGGTGGGGTTCACCCCTCCACTTT.

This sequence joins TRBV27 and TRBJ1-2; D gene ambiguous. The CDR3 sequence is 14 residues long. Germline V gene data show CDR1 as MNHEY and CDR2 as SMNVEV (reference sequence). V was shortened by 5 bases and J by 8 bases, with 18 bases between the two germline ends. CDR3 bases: TGTGCCAGCAGTACCTCTCAGGTTTTCCCAGGCTACACCTTC. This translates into CASSTSQVFPGYTF.

This chain's CDR3 is CASGPGGDTQYF. The CDR3 nucleotides are TGCGCCAGCGGGCCCGGAGGGGATACGCAGTATTTT. The V call is TRBV5-1, the J call TRBJ2-3, with a possible D match to TRBD2 (6 bases). The CDR3 has 12 amino acids. The V end was cut by 7 bases, the J end by 6 bases, with 12 bases between. Germline V CDR1 and CDR2: SGHRS, YFSETQ.

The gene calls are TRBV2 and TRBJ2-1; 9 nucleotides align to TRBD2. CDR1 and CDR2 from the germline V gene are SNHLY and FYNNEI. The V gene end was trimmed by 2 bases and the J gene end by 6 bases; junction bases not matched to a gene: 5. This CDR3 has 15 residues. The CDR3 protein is CASSEPAGGPNEQFF. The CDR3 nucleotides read TGTGCCAGCAGTGAACCAGCGGGGGGCCCCAATGAGCAGTTCTTC.

The CDR3 reads CASSLIAYEQYF. The DNA for the CDR3 is TGTGCCAGCAGCTTGATAGCCTACGAGCAGTACTTC. This chain joins TRBV5-6 and TRBJ2-7, with no clear D. Germline V lookup: CDR1 SGHDT, CDR2 YYEEEE. Trimming shortened V by 1 base and J by 2 bases, and 4 bases separated the two germline ends. The CDR3 consists of 12 residues.

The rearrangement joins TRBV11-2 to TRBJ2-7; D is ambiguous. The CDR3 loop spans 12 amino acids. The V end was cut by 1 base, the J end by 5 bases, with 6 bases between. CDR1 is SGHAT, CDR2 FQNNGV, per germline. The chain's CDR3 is CASSLGRHEQYF. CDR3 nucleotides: TGTGCCAGCAGCTTAGGGCGGCACGAGCAGTACTTC.

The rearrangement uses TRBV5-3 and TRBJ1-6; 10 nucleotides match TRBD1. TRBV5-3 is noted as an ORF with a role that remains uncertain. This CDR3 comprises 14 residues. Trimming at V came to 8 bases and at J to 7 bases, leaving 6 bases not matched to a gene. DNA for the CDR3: TGTGCCAGCCGTCCGGGACAGGGGAATTCACCCCTCCACTTT. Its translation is CASRPGQGNSPLHF.

The CDR3, as DNA: TGTGCCAGCAGCTCGAGACAGGGAGAGGGCTACACCTTC. This codes for CASSSRQGEGYTF. The genes are TRBV7-8 and TRBJ1-2; 7 bases map to TRBD1. V shed 4 bases and J 8 bases; nucleotides not matched to a gene: 7. The germline V gene encodes CDR1 SGHVS and CDR2 FQNEAQ. This CDR3 is 13 amino acids long.

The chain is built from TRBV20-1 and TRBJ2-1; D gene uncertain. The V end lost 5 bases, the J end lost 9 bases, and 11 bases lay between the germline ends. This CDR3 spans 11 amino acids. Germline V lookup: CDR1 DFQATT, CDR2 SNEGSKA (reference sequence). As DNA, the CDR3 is TGCAGTGCTCGCATACTGAGTGAGCAGTTCTTC. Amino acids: CSARILSEQFF.

CDR3 sequence: CASRGQLNYGYTF. CDR3 nucleotide sequence: TGTGCCAGCAGGGGACAACTTAACTATGGCTACACCTTC. The chain has TRBV5-6 and TRBJ1-2; D might be TRBD1 (6 bases). Germline V lookup: CDR1 SGHDT, CDR2 YYEEEE. Trimming took 5 bases from V and 1 from J, leaving 9 bases between them. The CDR3 sequence is 13 residues long.

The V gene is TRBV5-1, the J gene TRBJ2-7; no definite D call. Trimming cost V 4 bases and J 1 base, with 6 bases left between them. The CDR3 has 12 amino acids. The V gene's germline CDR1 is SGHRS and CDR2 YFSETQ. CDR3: CASSQTSYEQYF. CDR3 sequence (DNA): TGCGCCAGCAGCCAAACATCCTACGAGCAGTACTTC.

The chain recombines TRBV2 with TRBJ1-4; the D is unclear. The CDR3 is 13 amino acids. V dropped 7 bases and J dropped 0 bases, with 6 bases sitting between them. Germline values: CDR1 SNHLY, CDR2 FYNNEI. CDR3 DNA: TGTGCCAGCAAGCTCTCAACTAATGAAAAACTGTTTTTT. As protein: CASKLSTNEKLFF.

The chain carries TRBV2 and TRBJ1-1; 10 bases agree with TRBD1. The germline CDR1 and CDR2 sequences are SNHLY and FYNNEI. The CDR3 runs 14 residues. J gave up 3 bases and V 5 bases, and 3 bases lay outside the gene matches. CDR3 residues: CASSRQGADTEAFF. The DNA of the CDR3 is TGTGCCAGCAGTCGACAGGGGGCGGACACTGAAGCTTTCTTT.

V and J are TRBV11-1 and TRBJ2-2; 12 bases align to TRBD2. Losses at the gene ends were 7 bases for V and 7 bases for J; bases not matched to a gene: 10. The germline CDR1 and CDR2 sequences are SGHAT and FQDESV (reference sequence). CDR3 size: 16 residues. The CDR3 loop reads CASTMAPSGGDGELFF. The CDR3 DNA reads TGTGCCAGCACCATGGCCCCTAGCGGGGGGGACGGGGAGCTGTTTTTT.

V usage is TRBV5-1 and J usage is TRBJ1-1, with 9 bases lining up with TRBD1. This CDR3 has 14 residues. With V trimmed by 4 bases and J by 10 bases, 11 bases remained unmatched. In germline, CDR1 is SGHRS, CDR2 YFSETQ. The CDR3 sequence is CASSQGQGGLVAFF. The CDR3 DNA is TGCGCCAGCAGCCAGGGACAGGGAGGACTCGTAGCTTTCTTT.

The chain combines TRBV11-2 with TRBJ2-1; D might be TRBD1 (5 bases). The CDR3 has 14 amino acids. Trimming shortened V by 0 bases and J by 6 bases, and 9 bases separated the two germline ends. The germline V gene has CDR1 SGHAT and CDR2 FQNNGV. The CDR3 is CASSLDWGGNEQFF. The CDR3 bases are TGTGCCAGCAGCTTAGATTGGGGCGGCAATGAGCAGTTCTTC.

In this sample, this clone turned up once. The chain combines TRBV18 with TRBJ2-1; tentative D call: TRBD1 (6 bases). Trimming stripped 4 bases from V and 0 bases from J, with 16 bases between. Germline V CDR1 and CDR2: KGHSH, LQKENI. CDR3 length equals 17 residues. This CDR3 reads CASSRDRLPSSYNEQFF. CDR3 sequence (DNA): TGTGCCAGCTCACGAGACAGGCTCCCAAGCTCCTACAATGAGCAGTTCTTC.

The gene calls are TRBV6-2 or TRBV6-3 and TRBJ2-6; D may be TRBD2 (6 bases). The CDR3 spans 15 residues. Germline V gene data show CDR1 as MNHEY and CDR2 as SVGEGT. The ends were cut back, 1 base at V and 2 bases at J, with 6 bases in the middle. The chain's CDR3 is CASSYLAAGANVLTF. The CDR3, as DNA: TGTGCCAGCAGTTACTTAGCGGCTGGGGCCAACGTCCTGACTTTC.

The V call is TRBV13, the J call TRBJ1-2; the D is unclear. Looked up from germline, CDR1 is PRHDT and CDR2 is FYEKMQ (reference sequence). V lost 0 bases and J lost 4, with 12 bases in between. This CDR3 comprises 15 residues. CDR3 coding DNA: TGTGCCAGCAGCTTAGGCCGCCGCAGCGGCTATGGCTACACCTTC. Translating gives CASSLGRRSGYGYTF.

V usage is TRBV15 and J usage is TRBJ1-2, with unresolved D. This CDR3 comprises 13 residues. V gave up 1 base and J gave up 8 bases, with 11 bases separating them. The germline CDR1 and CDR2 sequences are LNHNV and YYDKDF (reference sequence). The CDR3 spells CATSRGFLEGYTF. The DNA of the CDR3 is TGTGCCACCAGCAGAGGGTTTTTAGAGGGCTACACCTTC.

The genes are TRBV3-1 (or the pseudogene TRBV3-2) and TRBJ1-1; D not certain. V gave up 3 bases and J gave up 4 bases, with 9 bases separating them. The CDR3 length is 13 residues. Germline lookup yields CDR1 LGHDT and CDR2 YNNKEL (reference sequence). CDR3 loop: CASSQKLRTEAFF. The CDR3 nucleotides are TGTGCCAGCAGCCAGAAACTCCGCACTGAAGCTTTCTTT.

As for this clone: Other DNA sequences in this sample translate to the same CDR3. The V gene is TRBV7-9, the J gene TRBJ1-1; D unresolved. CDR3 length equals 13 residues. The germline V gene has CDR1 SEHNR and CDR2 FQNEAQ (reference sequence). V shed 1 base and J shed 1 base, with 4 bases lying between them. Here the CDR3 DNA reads TGTGCCAGCAGCTTAGGTCAGAACACTGAAGCTTTCTTT. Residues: CASSLGQNTEAFF.

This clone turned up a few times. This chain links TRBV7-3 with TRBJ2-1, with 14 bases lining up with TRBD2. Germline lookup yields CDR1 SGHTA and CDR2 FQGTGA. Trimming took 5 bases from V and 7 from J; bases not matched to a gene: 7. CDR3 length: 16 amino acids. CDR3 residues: CASSNPGTSGSNEQFF. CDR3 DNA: TGTGCCAGCAGCAACCCCGGGACTAGCGGGAGTAATGAGCAGTTCTTC. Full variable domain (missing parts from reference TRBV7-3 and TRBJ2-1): GAGVSQTPSNKVTEKGKYVELRCDPISGHTALYWYRQSLGQGPEFLIYFQGTGAADDSGLPNDRFFAVRPEGSVSTLKIQRTERGDSAVYLCASSNPGTSGSNEQFFGPGTRLTVL.

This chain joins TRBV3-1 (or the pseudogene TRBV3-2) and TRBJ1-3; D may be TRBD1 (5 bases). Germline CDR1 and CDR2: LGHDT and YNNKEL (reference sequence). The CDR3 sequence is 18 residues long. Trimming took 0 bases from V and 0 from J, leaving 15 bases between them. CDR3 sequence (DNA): TGTGCCAGCAGCCAAGATGCGGGGGGGAAGTCCTCTGGAAACACCATATATTTT. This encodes CASSQDAGGKSSGNTIYF.

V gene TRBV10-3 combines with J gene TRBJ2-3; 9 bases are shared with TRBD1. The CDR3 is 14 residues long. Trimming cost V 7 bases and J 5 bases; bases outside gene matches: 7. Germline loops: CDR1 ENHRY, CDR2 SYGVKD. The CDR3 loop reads CAIKGQGNIDTQYF. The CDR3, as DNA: TGTGCCATCAAGGGACAGGGTAATATAGATACGCAGTATTTT.

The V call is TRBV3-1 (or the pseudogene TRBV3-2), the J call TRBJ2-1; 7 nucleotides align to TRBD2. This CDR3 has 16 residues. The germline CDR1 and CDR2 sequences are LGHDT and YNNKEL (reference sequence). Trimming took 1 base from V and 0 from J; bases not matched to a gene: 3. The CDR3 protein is CASSQVGGSSYNEQFF. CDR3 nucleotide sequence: TGTGCCAGCAGCCAAGTAGGCGGGAGCTCCTACAATGAGCAGTTCTTC.